This TCR beta chain was sequenced during a study of identical twins. Germline CDR1 is SGHRS and CDR2 is YFSETQ. The CDR3 extends over 13 amino acids. Trimming removed 4 bases at V and 10 bases at J, with 17 bases between. All donors were healthy Caucasians. The study's findings and limits: A partial confounding effect on zero-insertion analyses could come from invariant MAIT and iNKT cells.

As to this clonotype: Its antigen is as yet unknown.

One entry per CDR3 protein results from TCRdb running MiXCR on the 5' RACE reads. The table records 600,000 to 800,000 distinct CDR3 sequences, less than 25% of them present only once. The data also belong to a second study, concerning T cells expressing NK-cell markers. That work contributes: Within several experiments, an anti-gamma-delta TCR antibody kept the sorting limited to alpha-beta TCR T cells.

The chain couples TRBV5-1 to TRBJ2-5; the D gene could be TRBD1 or TRBD2 (5 bases each). The TCR sequence derives from a young woman in good health. Source material: PBMCs. The CDR3 sequence is CASSTGTGWGQYF. The CDR3 region has the DNA TGCGCCAGCAGCACCGGGACCGGTTGGGGCCAGTACTTC.